The source of this TCR beta chain is a study of T-cell reconstitution after alpha-beta-depleted transplantation in children. Study-wide results and limits: As was reported, about two months after transplant, alpha-beta T cells came from several hundred expanded graft clones. Newly produced T cells mostly accounted for T-cell counts and diversity one year post-transplant. Certain patients had high TCRbeta diversity at day 60, and it came from recipient T cells and thymic progenitors that survived.

CDR1 SGHRS and CDR2 YFSETQ come from the germline V gene. V trimming: 0 bases; J trimming: 5 bases; junction bases outside the gene matches: 1. CDR3 size: 15 residues. The sample holds a few counts of this clonotype. What it recognizes is unknown. Molecular barcoding with unique molecular identifiers was used for the TCRbeta library. TCRdb redid the calling of the PCR reads with MiXCR, one entry per CDR3 protein. Among some 840,000 distinct CDR3 sequences, around 17% were seen once, and the ten largest hold around 5%. Sample: PBMCs, mostly from graft donor cells, taken 360 days after TCRalphabeta/CD19-depleted stem cell transplant. The sequence was obtained from a male patient aged 10-17 years who had a stem cell transplant for acute lymphoblastic leukemia, so the T cells may come from the graft donor. The V gene is TRBV5-1, the J gene TRBJ2-4, with 11 bases aligning to TRBD1. The CDR3 is CASSLGTGGENIQYF. The CDR3, as DNA: TGCGCCAGCAGCTTGGGGACAGGGGGCGAAAACATTCAGTACTTC. The full variable domain, its missing parts supplied by reference TRBV5-1 and TRBJ2-4, is KAGVTQTPRYLIKTRGQQVTLSCSPISGHRSVSWYQQTPGQGLQFLFEYFSETQRNKGNFPGRFSGRQFSNSRSEMNVSTLELGDSALYLCASSLGTGGENIQYFGAGTRLSVL.